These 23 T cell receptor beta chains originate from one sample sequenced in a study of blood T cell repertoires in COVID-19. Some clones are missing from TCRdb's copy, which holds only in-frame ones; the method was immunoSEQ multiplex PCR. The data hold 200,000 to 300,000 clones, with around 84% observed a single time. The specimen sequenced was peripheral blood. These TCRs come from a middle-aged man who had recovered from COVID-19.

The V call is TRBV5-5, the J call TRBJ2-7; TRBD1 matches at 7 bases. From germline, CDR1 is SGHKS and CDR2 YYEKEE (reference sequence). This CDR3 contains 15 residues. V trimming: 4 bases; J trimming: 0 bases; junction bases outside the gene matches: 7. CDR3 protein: CASSDDRAGSYEQYF. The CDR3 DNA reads TGTGCCAGCAGCGACGACAGGGCCGGCTCCTACGAGCAGTACTTC.

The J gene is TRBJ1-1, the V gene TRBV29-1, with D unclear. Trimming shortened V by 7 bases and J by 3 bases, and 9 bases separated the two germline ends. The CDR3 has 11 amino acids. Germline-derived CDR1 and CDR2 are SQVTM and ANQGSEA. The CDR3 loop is CSGRSDTEAFF. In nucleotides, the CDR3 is TGCAGCGGGAGGTCCGACACTGAAGCTTTCTTT.

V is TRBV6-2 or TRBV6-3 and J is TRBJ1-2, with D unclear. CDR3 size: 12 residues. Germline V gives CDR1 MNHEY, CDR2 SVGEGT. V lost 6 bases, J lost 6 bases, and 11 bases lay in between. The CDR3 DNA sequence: TGTGCCAGCAGCCCTACTAGGGATGGCTACACCTTC. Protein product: CASSPTRDGYTF.

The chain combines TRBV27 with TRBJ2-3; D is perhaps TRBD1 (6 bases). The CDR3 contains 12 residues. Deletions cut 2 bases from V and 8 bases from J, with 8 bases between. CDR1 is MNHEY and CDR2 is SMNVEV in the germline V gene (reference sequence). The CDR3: CASSLPRGTQYF. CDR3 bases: TGTGCCAGCAGTTTACCCAGGGGTACGCAGTATTTT.

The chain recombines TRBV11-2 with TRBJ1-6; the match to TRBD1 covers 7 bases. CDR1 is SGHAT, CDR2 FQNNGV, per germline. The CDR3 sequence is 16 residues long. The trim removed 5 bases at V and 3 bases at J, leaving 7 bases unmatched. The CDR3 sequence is CASSRTGDIYNSPLHF. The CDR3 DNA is TGTGCCAGCAGCCGAACAGGGGACATCTATAATTCACCCCTCCACTTT.

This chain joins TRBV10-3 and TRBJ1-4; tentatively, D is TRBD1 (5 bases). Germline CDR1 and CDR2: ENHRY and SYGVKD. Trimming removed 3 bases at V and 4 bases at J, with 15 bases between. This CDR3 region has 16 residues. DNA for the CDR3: TGTGCCATCAGTGATACATCCGGGACTATTAATGAAAAACTGTTTTTT. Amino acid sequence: CAISDTSGTINEKLFF.

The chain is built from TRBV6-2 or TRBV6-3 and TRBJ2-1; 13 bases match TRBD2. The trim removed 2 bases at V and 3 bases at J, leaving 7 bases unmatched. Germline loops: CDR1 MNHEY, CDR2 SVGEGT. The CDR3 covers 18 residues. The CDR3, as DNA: TGTGCCAGCAGTTACACTAGCGGGAGGGCCTGGGGCTACAATGAGCAGTTCTTC. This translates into CASSYTSGRAWGYNEQFF.

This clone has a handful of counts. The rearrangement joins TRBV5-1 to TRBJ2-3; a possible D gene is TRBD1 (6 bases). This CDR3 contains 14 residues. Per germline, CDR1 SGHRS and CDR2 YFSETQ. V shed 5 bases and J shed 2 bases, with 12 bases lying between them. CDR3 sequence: CASRGAGTTDTQYF. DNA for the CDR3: TGCGCCAGCAGGGGGGCCGGGACCACAGATACGCAGTATTTT.

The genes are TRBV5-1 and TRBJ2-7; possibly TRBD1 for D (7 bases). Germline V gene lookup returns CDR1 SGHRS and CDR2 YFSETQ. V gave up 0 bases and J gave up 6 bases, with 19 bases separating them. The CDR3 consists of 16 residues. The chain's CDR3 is CASSLEGAGGLFEQYF. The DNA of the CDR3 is TGCGCCAGCAGCTTGGAAGGGGCAGGGGGACTTTTCGAGCAGTACTTC.

CDR3 nucleotide sequence: TGCGCCAGCAGCCCCCCTCGCACAGGCGGATACAATGAGCAGTTCTTC. As protein: CASSPPRTGGYNEQFF. This sequence joins TRBV4-1 and TRBJ2-1; D is possibly TRBD1 (5 bases). This CDR3 has 16 amino acids. Trimming took 4 bases from V and 4 from J, leaving 17 bases between them. Germline V gene data show CDR1 as MGHRA and CDR2 as YSYEKL.

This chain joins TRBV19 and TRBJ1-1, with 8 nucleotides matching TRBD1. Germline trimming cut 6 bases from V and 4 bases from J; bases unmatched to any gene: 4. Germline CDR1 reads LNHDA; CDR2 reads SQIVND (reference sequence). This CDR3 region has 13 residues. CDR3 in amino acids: CASSGQGLTEAFF. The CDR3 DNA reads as TGTGCCAGTAGCGGACAGGGACTCACTGAAGCTTTCTTT.

CDR3 sequence: CAISEGTASYGYTF. CDR3 nucleotides: TGTGCCATCAGTGAGGGGACAGCGTCCTATGGCTACACCTTC. J is TRBJ1-2 and V is TRBV10-3, with 7 bases matching TRBD1. The CDR3 sequence is 14 residues long. Trimming took 2 bases from V and 4 from J; bases not matched to a gene: 4. Germline values: CDR1 ENHRY, CDR2 SYGVKD.

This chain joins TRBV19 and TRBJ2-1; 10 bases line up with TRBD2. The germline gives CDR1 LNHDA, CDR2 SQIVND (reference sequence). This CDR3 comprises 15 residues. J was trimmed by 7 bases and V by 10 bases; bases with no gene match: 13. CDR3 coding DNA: TGTGCCACCGGGGGTGGACTAGCGGCCCTTAATGAGCAGTTCTTC. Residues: CATGGGLAALNEQFF.

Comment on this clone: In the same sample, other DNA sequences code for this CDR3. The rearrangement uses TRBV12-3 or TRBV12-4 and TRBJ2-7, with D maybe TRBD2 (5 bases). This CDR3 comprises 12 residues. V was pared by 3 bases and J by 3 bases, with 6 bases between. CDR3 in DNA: TGTGCCAGCAGTTTTGGGAGCTACGAGCAGTACTTC. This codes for CASSFGSYEQYF.

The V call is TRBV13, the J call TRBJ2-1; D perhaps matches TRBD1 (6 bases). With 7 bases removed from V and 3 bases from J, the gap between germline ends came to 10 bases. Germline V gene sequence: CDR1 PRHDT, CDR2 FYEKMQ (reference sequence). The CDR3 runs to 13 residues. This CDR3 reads CASTKDSYNEQFF. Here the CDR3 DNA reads TGTGCCAGCACCAAGGACAGCTACAATGAGCAGTTCTTC.

The CDR3 DNA follows: TGTGCCAGCAGTGCCAATAGGGGACAGTCGAGGATTAACTATGGCTACACCTTC. It translates to CASSANRGQSRINYGYTF. The chain has TRBV2 and TRBJ1-2; 7 nucleotides line up with TRBD1. Germline V gene data show CDR1 as SNHLY and CDR2 as FYNNEI. The CDR3 loop spans 18 amino acids. V shed 4 bases, J shed 1 base, and the junction held 15 bases outside the gene matches.

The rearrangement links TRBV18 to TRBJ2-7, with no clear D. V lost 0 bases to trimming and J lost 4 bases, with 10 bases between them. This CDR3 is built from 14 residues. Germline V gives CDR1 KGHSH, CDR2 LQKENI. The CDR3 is CASSPPNPTYEQYF. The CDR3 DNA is TGTGCCAGCTCACCACCGAACCCAACATACGAGCAGTACTTC.

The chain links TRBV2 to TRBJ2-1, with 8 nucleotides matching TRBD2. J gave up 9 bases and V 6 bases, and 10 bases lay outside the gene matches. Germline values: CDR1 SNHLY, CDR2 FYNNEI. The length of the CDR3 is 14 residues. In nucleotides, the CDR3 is TGTGCCAGCAGGGGGACTAGAGGGGGTAGTGAGCAGTTCTTC. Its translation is CASRGTRGGSEQFF.

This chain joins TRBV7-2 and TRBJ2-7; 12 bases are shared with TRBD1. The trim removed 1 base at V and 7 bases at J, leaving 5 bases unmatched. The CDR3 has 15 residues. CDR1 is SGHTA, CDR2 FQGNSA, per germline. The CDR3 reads CASSLGWDRGLEQYF. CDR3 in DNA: TGTGCCAGCAGCTTAGGATGGGACAGGGGGCTTGAGCAGTACTTC.

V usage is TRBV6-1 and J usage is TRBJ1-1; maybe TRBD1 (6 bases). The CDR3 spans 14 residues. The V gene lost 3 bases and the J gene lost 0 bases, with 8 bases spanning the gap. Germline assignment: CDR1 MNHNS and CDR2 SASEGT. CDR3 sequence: CASSERGLNTEAFF. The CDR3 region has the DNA TGTGCCAGCAGTGAGAGGGGGTTGAACACTGAAGCTTTCTTT.

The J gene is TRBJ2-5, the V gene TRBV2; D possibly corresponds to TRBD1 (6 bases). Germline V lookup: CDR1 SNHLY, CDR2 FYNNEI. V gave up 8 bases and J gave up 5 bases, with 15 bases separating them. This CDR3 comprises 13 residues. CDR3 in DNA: TGTGCCAGCCAGGGGCTCCCTAGGGAGACCCAGTACTTC. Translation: CASQGLPRETQYF. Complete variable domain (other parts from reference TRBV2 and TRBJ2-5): EPEVTQTPSHQVTQMGQEVILRCVPISNHLYFYWYRQILGQKVEFLVSFYNNEISEKSEIFDDQFSVERPDGSNFTLKIRSTKLEDSAMYFCASQGLPRETQYFGPGTRLLVL.

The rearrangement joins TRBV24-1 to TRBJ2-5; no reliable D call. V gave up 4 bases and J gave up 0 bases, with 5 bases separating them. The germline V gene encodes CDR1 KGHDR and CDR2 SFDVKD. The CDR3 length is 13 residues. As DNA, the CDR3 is TGTGCCACCAGTGACCGGGACCAAGAGACCCAGTACTTC. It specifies CATSDRDQETQYF.

The CDR3 coding sequence is TGTGCCAGTAGCCCCCAGGGCTATACTGGCTACACCTTC. Translating it yields CASSPQGYTGYTF. J is TRBJ1-2 and V is TRBV19, with TRBD1 as a possible D gene (5 bases). Trimming stripped 6 bases from V and 7 bases from J, with 15 bases between. This CDR3 contains 13 residues. Germline loops: CDR1 LNHDA, CDR2 SQIVND (reference sequence).